The next 15 T cell receptor beta chains were all read from a single sample in a study of blood T cell repertoires in COVID-19. Sequencing used immunoSEQ multiplex PCR; TCRdb keeps in-frame clones, though not all of them. Found here are 140,000 or so clones, roughly four fifths of them singletons; the top ten hold approximately 3%. Sequencing used peripheral blood. The receptors derive from a woman older than 75 with acute or convalescent COVID-19.

The V call is TRBV9, the J call TRBJ1-3; 8 positions agree with TRBD1. Trimming removed 4 bases from V and 6 bases from J; junction bases left unmatched: 6. The CDR3 is 14 residues long. The germline V gene encodes CDR1 SGDLS and CDR2 YYNGEE. The CDR3 loop is CASSPQGAENTIYF. CDR3 DNA: TGTGCCAGCAGCCCTCAGGGGGCTGAAAACACCATATATTTT.

For the CDR3, the DNA is TGTGCCAGCAGTTTAACAGGCAAAGAGACCCAGTACTTC. Protein product: CASSLTGKETQYF. The chain carries TRBV12-3 or TRBV12-4 and TRBJ2-5; maybe TRBD1 (5 bases). The CDR3 is made up of 13 amino acids. Deletions cut 2 bases from V and 3 bases from J, with 7 bases between.

The chain carries TRBV29-1 and TRBJ2-7; D is possibly TRBD1 (5 bases). V gave up 4 bases and J gave up 1 base, with 11 bases separating them. The CDR3 totals 13 residues. Germline CDR1 reads SQVTM; CDR2 reads ANQGSEA. The CDR3 region is CSVVKQASYEQYF. The DNA for the CDR3 is TGCAGCGTTGTCAAACAGGCGTCCTACGAGCAGTACTTC.

The rearrangement joins TRBV2 to TRBJ1-2; 7 bases are a match to TRBD1. Germline CDR1 reads SNHLY; CDR2 reads FYNNEI. V shed 4 bases, J shed 6 bases, and the junction held 5 bases outside the gene matches. The CDR3 extends over 13 amino acids. In DNA, the CDR3 is TGTGCCAGCAGTGTCCTTGGACAGGATGGCTACACCTTC. Protein: CASSVLGQDGYTF. Variable domain in full (rest from reference TRBV2 and TRBJ1-2): EPEVTQTPSHQVTQMGQEVILRCVPISNHLYFYWYRQILGQKVEFLVSFYNNEISEKSEIFDDQFSVERPDGSNFTLKIRSTKLEDSAMYFCASSVLGQDGYTFGSGTRLTVV.

V and J are TRBV7-2 and TRBJ1-1; no clear D. Germline values: CDR1 SGHTA, CDR2 FQGNSA. This CDR3 spans 14 amino acids. V was trimmed by 3 bases and J by 1 base, leaving 9 bases between them. The CDR3 bases are TGTGCCAGCAGCTTGAGGCTGGGGAACACTGAAGCTTTCTTT. Its protein is CASSLRLGNTEAFF.

The chain recombines TRBV18 with TRBJ1-1; a weak D match, TRBD1 (6 bases). Trimming pared 1 base from V and 0 bases from J, leaving 21 bases between. The CDR3 runs to 19 residues. The germline V gene encodes CDR1 KGHSH and CDR2 LQKENI. DNA of the CDR3: TGTGCCAGCTCACCACTTCCCCTCTCGGACAGAAGTATGAACACTGAAGCTTTCTTT. Residues: CASSPLPLSDRSMNTEAFF.

The chain recombines TRBV5-1 with TRBJ2-3; TRBD1 agrees at 9 bases. J gave up 4 bases and V 3 bases, and 9 bases lay outside the gene matches. From germline, CDR1 is SGHRS and CDR2 YFSETQ. CDR3 length equals 16 residues. CDR3 sequence (DNA): TGCGCCAGCAGCTCCCGTCCCGGGACAGGGCCAGATACGCAGTATTTT. It codes for CASSSRPGTGPDTQYF.

The sample holds a few counts of this clone. This sample includes further DNA sequences coding for the same CDR3. The chain has TRBV3-1 (or the pseudogene TRBV3-2) and TRBJ1-5, with D possibly being TRBD1 (6 bases). With 3 bases removed from V and 3 bases from J, the gap between germline ends came to 6 bases. Germline V CDR1 and CDR2: LGHDT, YNNKEL (reference sequence). CDR3 length equals 13 residues. CDR3 loop: CASSQGANQPQHF. The CDR3 DNA reads as TGTGCCAGCAGCCAGGGGGCCAATCAGCCCCAGCATTTT.

V usage is TRBV7-2 and J usage is TRBJ2-1; D ambiguous. Germline V CDR1 and CDR2: SGHTA, FQGNSA. The CDR3 extends over 15 amino acids. V lost 6 bases and J lost 0, with 12 bases in between. This chain's CDR3 is CASRSTYSSYNEQFF. CDR3 nucleotides: TGTGCCAGCAGGAGCACCTACAGCTCCTACAATGAGCAGTTCTTC. Filled out from reference TRBV7-2 and TRBJ2-1, the complete variable domain reads GAGVSQSPSNKVTEKGKDVELRCDPISGHTALYWYRQSLGQGLEFLIYFQGNSAPDKSGLPSDRFSAERTGGSVSTLTIQRTQQEDSAVYLCASRSTYSSYNEQFFGPGTRLTVL.

The chain carries TRBV7-2 and TRBJ1-5; unclear D gene. The CDR3 loop spans 14 amino acids. V dropped 3 bases and J dropped 8 bases, with 14 bases sitting between them. Germline V gene lookup returns CDR1 SGHTA and CDR2 FQGNSA. This chain's CDR3 is CASSLYGVSEPQHF. The CDR3 coding sequence is TGTGCCAGCAGCTTGTATGGCGTTAGCGAGCCCCAGCATTTT. Full variable domain (rest looked up from reference TRBV7-2 and TRBJ1-5): GAGVSQSPSNKVTEKGKDVELRCDPISGHTALYWYRQSLGQGLEFLIYFQGNSAPDKSGLPSDRFSAERTGGSVSTLTIQRTQQEDSAVYLCASSLYGVSEPQHFGDGTRLSIL.

The chain links TRBV19 to TRBJ1-3; tentatively, D is TRBD1 (5 bases). Germline values: CDR1 LNHDA, CDR2 SQIVND (reference sequence). Trimming took 5 bases from V and 0 from J, leaving 14 bases between them. CDR3 length: 16 amino acids. Here the CDR3 reads CASSPLDSHSGNTIYF. Here the CDR3 DNA reads TGTGCCAGTAGTCCCCTCGACAGCCACTCTGGAAACACCATATATTTT.

The gene calls are TRBV6-5 and TRBJ1-2; D not certain. The germline V and J ends were trimmed by 6 bases and 8 bases, with 10 bases remaining between them. Germline loops: CDR1 MNHEY, CDR2 SVGAGI. The CDR3 spans 11 residues. The CDR3 protein is CASSLYLGYTF. CDR3 sequence (DNA): TGTGCCAGCAGCCTGTATCTCGGCTACACCTTC.

The chain is built from TRBV7-2 and TRBJ2-2; the match to TRBD1 covers 7 bases. This CDR3 is 16 amino acids long. V gave up 5 bases and J gave up 0 bases; unmatched junction bases: 6. Germline values: CDR1 SGHTA, CDR2 FQGNSA. CDR3 sequence (DNA): TGTGCCAGCAGCCCCCTGGGACAGCCGAACACCGGGGAGCTGTTTTTT. This sequence encodes CASSPLGQPNTGELFF. The full variable domain, rest sourced from reference TRBV7-2 and TRBJ2-2, is GAGVSQSPSNKVTEKGKDVELRCDPISGHTALYWYRQSLGQGLEFLIYFQGNSAPDKSGLPSDRFSAERTGGSVSTLTIQRTQQEDSAVYLCASSPLGQPNTGELFFGEGSRLTVL.

A few counts support this clone. The chain is built from TRBV10-3 and TRBJ1-4; TRBD1 is a possible D gene (6 bases). The CDR3 length is 15 residues. Germline V gene lookup returns CDR1 ENHRY and CDR2 SYGVKD. Trimming removed 3 bases at V and 7 bases at J, with 15 bases between. CDR3 sequence reads: CAISDYDRQREKLFF. Here the CDR3 DNA reads TGTGCCATCAGTGACTATGACAGGCAACGTGAAAAACTGTTTTTT.

This clone showed up just a few times. CDR3 nucleotide sequence: TGTGCCAGCAGTCAAACAGGGATTAACACTGAAGCTTTCTTT. Its protein is CASSQTGINTEAFF. The chain employs TRBV27 and TRBJ1-1, with a possible D match to TRBD1 (6 bases). Germline-derived CDR1 and CDR2 are MNHEY and SMNVEV (reference sequence). The CDR3 covers 14 residues. V lost 5 bases to trimming and J lost 2 bases, with 12 bases between them.